Described below is a single T cell receptor (beta chain) sequence and its context. As yet, its antigen is unknown. The data were produced by immunoSEQ multiplex PCR, yet TCRdb's version contains in-frame clones alone and is incomplete. The data contain around 80,000 clones, 80% to 90% of them singletons. This entry comes from a study of T cell responses to AZD1222 COVID-19 vaccine. General study findings and limits: Two AZD1222 administrations were followed by greater Spike-specific TCR breadth and depth. White British ancestry dominated among donors, who included more females, and clonal diversity was possibly underestimated. Spike was spanned by vaccine-associated CD4 TCRs, with dominance at 160-218 and 743-854. The reported proportion of spike-specific TCRs targeting unmutated variant regions was nearly half.

V lost 1 base to trimming and J lost 5 bases, with 15 bases between them. Germline loops: CDR1 SEHNR, CDR2 FQNEAQ (reference sequence). CDR3 length: 15 residues. The specimen comprised peripheral blood, sampled 28 days after the second AZD1222 dose. The receptor was isolated from an adult who received the AZD1222 COVID-19 vaccine. This chain connects TRBV7-9 to TRBJ2-7, with D perhaps TRBD2 (5 bases). CDR3 DNA sequence: TGTGCCAGCAGCTTAGGAGGGTGGGCAAACCACGAGCAGTACTTC. Translation: CASSLGGWANHEQYF.